A selection of T cell receptor beta chains follows, all from one sample in a study of blood T cell repertoires in COVID-19. The repertoire was sequenced with immunoSEQ multiplex PCR; TCRdb's copy has only in-frame clones and lacks some. There are 140,000 or so clones in the sample; just under 90% occur only once, and around 8.6% lies in the top ten. Source material: peripheral blood. These receptors came from a woman in her 50s with active or convalescent COVID-19. Both conserved end residues are part of each CDR3. D genes are given only for firm matches. Clone size, where shown, is once, few, many, or a class for clones that have expanded.

>TRBJ1-5|TRBV19|NA|NA
TGTGCCAGTAGTATTCAACGCGATCAGCCCCAGCATTTT
CASSIQRDQPQHF
>TRBJ2-7|TRBV20-1|TRBD2|NA
TGCAGTGCTAGTCAGGCTAGCGGGAGTTACGAGCAGTACTTC
CSASQASGSYEQYF
>TRBJ1-1|TRBV4-2|NA|NA
TGTGCCAGCAGCTTGTACCTCTCCACAGAGACTGAAGCTTTCTTT
CASSLYLSTETEAFF
>TRBJ1-1|TRBV12-3/TRBV12-4|NA|once
TGTGCCAGCAGTTTACAAGAAGCTTTCTTT
CASSLQEAFF
>TRBJ2-7|TRBV7-2|TRBD1|NA
TGTGCCAGCAGCTCGGGCAGGGGGCGCCACGAGCAGTACTTC
CASSSGRGRHEQYF
>TRBJ1-2|TRBV7-8|NA|NA
TGTGCCAGCAGCACCAGACAGTTACAAAACTATGGCTACACCTTC
CASSTRQLQNYGYTF
>TRBJ2-1|TRBV28|TRBD2|NA
TGTGCCAGCAGCCGCGTTCTAGCGGGAGCCCGGGATGAGCAGTTCTTC
CASSRVLAGARDEQFF
>TRBJ1-2|TRBV7-6|NA|NA
TGTGCCAGCAGCTTAGTCGGCGGGTTCGGCCTGGGCTACACCTTC
CASSLVGGFGLGYTF
>TRBJ1-2|TRBV28|NA|NA
TGTGCCAGCAGTTTGTACGAGAACTATGGCTACACCTTC
CASSLYENYGYTF
>TRBJ2-1|TRBV29-1|TRBD2|NA
TGCAGCGTTGACCCCTGGGGAGGGTCGACTAGCGGGGGAGACAATGAGCAGTTCTTC
CSVDPWGGSTSGGDNEQFF
>TRBJ2-1|TRBV28|TRBD2|NA
TGTGCCAGCAATAAGCGGGAGTACAATGAGCAGTTCTTC
CASNKREYNEQFF
>TRBJ2-3|TRBV7-2|TRBD2|few
TGTGCCAGCAGCTTAGAATCTCCTGCGGGGGGGCCCGCAGATACGCAGTATTTT
CASSLESPAGGPADTQYF
>TRBJ2-5|TRBV7-9|NA|NA
TGTGCCAGCAGCTTAAGGGAGTTACAAGAGACCCAGTACTTC
CASSLRELQETQYF
>TRBJ1-1|TRBV5-1|NA|NA
TGCGCCAGCAGCCGAACTATTAACACTGAAGCTTTCTTT
CASSRTINTEAFF
>TRBJ1-5|TRBV12-3/TRBV12-4|TRBD1|NA
TGTGCCAGCAGTTCCAGGGGGGAACAGCCCCAGCATTTT
CASSSRGEQPQHF
>TRBJ2-1|TRBV11-3|TRBD1|NA
TGTGCCAGCAGCGGACAGGGGTACAATGAGCAGTTCTTC
CASSGQGYNEQFF
>TRBJ1-1|TRBV13|TRBD1|once
TGTGCCAGCAGCTTAAACAGGGGTTGGGCTGAAGCTTTCTTT
CASSLNRGWAEAFF
>TRBJ1-1|TRBV9|NA|NA
TGTGCCAGCAGCGTATTTGATGGGCGCAGCACTGAAGCTTTCTTT
CASSVFDGRSTEAFF
>TRBJ2-2|TRBV5-1|TRBD2|NA
TGCGCCAGCAGTCCCCTAGCGGGGGGGGACACCGGGGAGCTGTTTTTT
CASSPLAGGDTGELFF
>TRBJ2-7|TRBV9|NA|NA
TGTGCCAGCAGCCCCACCGGGACTCCGACCTACGAGCAGTACTTC
CASSPTGTPTYEQYF
>TRBJ1-1|TRBV5-1|TRBD1|once
TGCGCCAGCAGCCATACCGACAGGGTCACTGAAGCTTTCTTT
CASSHTDRVTEAFF
>TRBJ1-2|TRBV4-3|TRBD1|NA
TGCGCCAGCAGCCCAGGGGGTTACGGCTATGGCTACACCTTC
CASSPGGYGYGYTF
>TRBJ1-2|TRBV6-5|NA|once
TGTGCCAGCAGTTCCCAGGGGTATGGCTACACCTTC
CASSSQGYGYTF
>TRBJ1-2|TRBV9|NA|NA
TGTGCCAGCAGCGTAGAGGCAGGGCCCCGGGGGGGGTACTATGGCTACACCTTC
CASSVEAGPRGGYYGYTF
>TRBJ1-2|TRBV4-1|NA|NA
TGCGCCAGCAGCCAAGATAGAAATGGCTACACCTTC
CASSQDRNGYTF
>TRBJ1-6|TRBV14|NA|NA
TGTGCCAGCAGCTCAGTGGCTCATTCACCCCTCCACTTT
CASSSVAHSPLHF
>TRBJ1-4|TRBV5-1|NA|NA
TGCGCCAGCAGCTTGAAGTTAACAGGGAATGAAAAACTGTTTTTT
CASSLKLTGNEKLFF
>TRBJ2-7|TRBV29-1|TRBD1|NA
TGCAGCGTTGTGGGGACAGGGGCGAGGGAGCAGTACTTC
CSVVGTGAREQYF
>TRBJ1-2|TRBV3-1/TRBV3-2|NA|NA
TGTGCCAGCAGTAGTGAACGGGGCTACACCTTC
CASSSERGYTF
>TRBJ2-2|TRBV18|NA|NA
TGTGCCAGCTCACCACCGGTCCGACAAAACACCGGGGAGCTGTTTTTT
CASSPPVRQNTGELFF
>TRBJ1-2|TRBV18|NA|once
TGTGCCAGCTCACCATCCGAGGACTATGGCTACACCTTC
CASSPSEDYGYTF
>TRBJ1-1|TRBV10-3|TRBD1|NA
TGTGCCACCGGGACAGGGCCCACTGAAGCTTTCTTT
CATGTGPTEAFF
>TRBJ1-1|TRBV27|NA|once
TGTGCCAGCCGGTCGAACACTGAAGCTTTCTTT
CASRSNTEAFF
>TRBJ1-5|TRBV15|TRBD1|NA
TGTGCCACCAGCAACGACAGGGACCAGCCCCAGCATTTT
CATSNDRDQPQHF
>TRBJ2-5|TRBV5-5|NA|NA
TGTGCCAGCAGCTTTCCCGGGGGTCGGGAGACCCAGTACTTC
CASSFPGGRETQYF
>TRBJ1-2|TRBV28|TRBD1|NA
TGTGCCAGCAAGGGTATTGGACAGGGTGTAGGGCGGGCCTATGGCTACACCTTC
CASKGIGQGVGRAYGYTF
>TRBJ2-2|TRBV28|TRBD2|NA
TGTGCCAGCAGTTTAAGCGGGGGGGCTTCCGGGGAGCTGTTTTTT
CASSLSGGASGELFF
>TRBJ2-7|TRBV19|TRBD2|NA
TGTGCCAGTAGTCCTGGGACTAGCGGGATTCCGCAAAGACCCTACGAGCAGTACTTC
CASSPGTSGIPQRPYEQYF
>TRBJ2-7|TRBV18|NA|NA
TGTGCCAGCTCACCGGGGGGTACGGCTTACGAGCAGTACTTC
CASSPGGTAYEQYF
>TRBJ1-5|TRBV11-2|NA|NA
TGTGCCAGCAGCTTAGGGGGACTGAAACATCAGCCCCAGCATTTT
CASSLGGLKHQPQHF
>TRBJ1-6|TRBV5-4|NA|NA
TGTGCCAGCAGCTTGATGGTTACAGGGTTTGGTTCACCCCTCCACTTT
CASSLMVTGFGSPLHF
>TRBJ1-2|TRBV2|TRBD1|NA
TGTGCCAGCGTGGGACAGGGGACAAACTATGGCTACACCTTC
CASVGQGTNYGYTF
>TRBJ1-2|TRBV19|TRBD1|NA
TGTGCCAGTAGACCCCCGGGACAGACGTATGGCTACACCTTC
CASRPPGQTYGYTF
>TRBJ1-1|TRBV5-4|NA|NA
TGTGCCAGCAGCTTGGGGATGGAGAGGGCGAACACTGAAGCTTTCTTT
CASSLGMERANTEAFF
>TRBJ2-2|TRBV19|NA|NA
TGTGCCAGTAGTCTGGCCCGCAGGGGAGGGACCGGGGAGCTGTTTTTT
CASSLARRGGTGELFF
>TRBJ1-3|TRBV19|TRBD1|NA
TGTGCCAGTAGCCCTACAGGGGGTGGAGACACCATATATTTT
CASSPTGGGDTIYF
>TRBJ1-2|TRBV7-2|TRBD1|NA
TGTGCCAGCAGCTTAGTAGGGACAGGGGATACTTATGGCTACACCTTC
CASSLVGTGDTYGYTF
>TRBJ2-1|TRBV20-1|TRBD2|NA
TGCAGTGCTAGTCGCCAGTCTAGCGGCCAGCGGCAGTTCTTC
CSASRQSSGQRQFF
>TRBJ2-5|TRBV29-1|NA|NA
TGCAGCGTTCGAGGACTGGCCAAACATCAAGAGACCCAGTACTTC
CSVRGLAKHQETQYF
>TRBJ1-5|TRBV6-6|TRBD1|once
TGTGCCAGCAGCCCGGACAGGAATCAGCCCCAGCATTTT
CASSPDRNQPQHF